This T cell receptor (beta chain) was documented in a study of cytomegalovirus exposure and HLA in healthy donors. General observations from the study: Whilst most TCR sequences proved rare, a subset of public TCRs occurred across many donors.

This clone was observed a single time. Its antigen is unidentified. TCRdb keeps only in-frame clones here, not all; method: immunoSEQ multiplex PCR. Seen here are a few hundred thousand clones, roughly 90% observed once, and the top ten hold approximately 0.88%. V shed 1 base, J shed 13 bases, and the junction held 5 bases outside the gene matches. This CDR3 contains 13 residues. Germline lookup yields CDR1 SGHNT and CDR2 YENEEA. This chain joins TRBV11-3 and TRBJ2-1; 9 bases line up with TRBD2. This TCR was recovered from a woman younger than 35 in good health and CMV-seronegative. Sequenced input: PBMCs. The chain's CDR3 is CASSLGSSGRQFF. For the CDR3, the DNA is TGTGCCAGCAGCTTAGGCAGTAGCGGGAGACAGTTCTTC.